This T cell receptor (beta chain) was identified in a study of CD8 T cells in ankylosing spondylitis. The CDR3 length is 17 residues. CDR1 MGHDK and CDR2 SYGVNS come from the germline V gene. Trimming stripped 4 bases from V and 1 base from J, with 20 bases between. General study results and limits: For ankylosing spondylitis blood, a TCR beta motif of seven to nine highly homologous variants appeared characteristic. Within matched ankylosing spondylitis synovial fluid, disease-linked clones were reportedly significantly enriched.

This clonotype was seen a few times. The antigen remains undetermined. Libraries of TCR beta came from quantitative 5'-RACE with molecular barcodes. TCRdb called the 5' RACE reads again in MiXCR, with one record for every CDR3 protein. The repertoire includes about 90,000 distinct CDR3 sequences, roughly 9% of them detected once, and about 30% sits in the top ten. The rearrangement uses TRBV25-1 and TRBJ2-7; D is undetermined. Input material: blood, either unsorted or a sorted T cell fraction (not recorded which). The receptor was isolated from a male donor with ankylosing spondylitis. CDR3 sequence reads: CASSGHRSFFRSYEQYV. The DNA for the CDR3 is TGTGCCAGCAGTGGCCACCGGTCTTTTTTCAGGTCCTACGAGCAGTACGTC.